This T cell receptor beta chain is from a study of blood T cells in healthy people across ages (dated by TCRdb to about 2015). Some background on the complete study: In model experiments, template switching captured roughly one uniquely barcoded TCR beta cDNA molecule for every two T cells. Two additional independent replicas of 1 million unique cDNA reads from the same blood draw were analyzed for two donors (one aged 18 to 30 and one aged 80 or older). The donors were divided into four age groups: young (average around 16 years), middle-aged (around 37), aged (62) and long-lived (around 80). To avoid experimental bias, donors of different ages were distributed randomly across sequencing lanes. Age-related changes in TCR beta repertoire diversity were measured in the study by deep sequencing normalized with unique cDNA molecular identifiers.

With regard to this clonotype: It has no known antigen specificity. No clone much larger than this one lies a single base away; base qualities are absent.

The germline V gene (reference sequence) supplies CDR1 SEHNR and CDR2 FQNEAQ. V drops 0 bases and J drops 2 bases, leaving 10 bases in between. Its CDR3 holds 15 amino acids, cysteine through phenylalanine. Only CDR3 DNA remains: 45 bases, in frame from the first base. General study outcomes and caveats: Total diversity estimates from one million sequenced T cells were considered lower bounds and underestimates. Observed TCR beta diversity per million T cells fell roughly linearly with age, and a significant reduction was already apparent by age around 44. The CMV infection status of donors was not known, potentially confounding age-related changes in expanded clonotypes. Compared with the aged group, more naive CD4+ T cells, fewer expanded clones and increased TCR diversity were shown by the long-lived group, suggesting age selection. Bulk unsorted PBMC profiling prevented conclusive comparison of naive and antigen-experienced compartments. A strong correlation was found between observed TCR beta diversity and the percentage of naive T cells measured by flow cytometry.

Systemically healthy Caucasian individuals from Russia, 39 in total and aged roughly 6 to 100 years, were included as donors. Each donor gave 8.5 to 10 milliliters of peripheral blood, collected into EDTA-treated Vacutainer tubes. Ficoll-Paque density-gradient centrifugation was used to isolate PBMCs, with at least 6 million obtained per sample. Trizol reagent was used to extract total RNA from PBMCs, with at least 5 micrograms per sample. For every donor, flow cytometry on a PBMC aliquot measured the percentage of naive CD45RAhigh/CD27high T cells. Library method: 5' RACE. The sequencing machine was an Illumina HiSeq 2500. A second roughly 6 to 12 cycle PCR used a sample-barcoded 5' primer and a J-beta primer mix. Each TCR beta cDNA molecule received a unique molecular identifier from a template-switch 5' adaptor carrying 12 random nucleotides. Each sample yielded at least 2.5 million CDR3-containing paired-end reads. All of the RNA was converted into first-strand cDNA using the Mint cDNA synthesis kit, with a TRBC-specific oligonucleotide serving as the primer. All cDNA was treated with uracil-DNA glycosylase and then went through a first 18-cycle PCR with the universal primers M1SS and BC2_uni_R. Per the original workflow: Normalization of each sample was performed by random selection of 1 million high-quality reads, each carrying a distinct molecular identifier. Reads with shared molecular identifiers were discarded instead of being binned into consensus sequences. MiTCR, run with a Q25 quality threshold and the strictest error-elimination algorithm, handled CDR3 identification, clonotype clustering and error correction. A nonparametric unseen species model with Euler transformation was used to estimate lower-bound total TCR beta diversity. TCRdb reworked the public reads: Q25 trimming with fastp, MiXCR clone assembly, productive beta chains retained. Each CDR3 protein appears once, grouped with its most common genes and DNA. TCRdb's processing, not the study's, gives the V and J calls here. The sample yields about 970,000 distinct CDR3 sequences; roughly 47% were counted once. The top ten constitute over 20% of the sample.

The chain joins TRBV7-9 to TRBJ1-2; the D gene lacks a confident call. The sequenced sample consisted of blood. This sequence was found in a woman aged 55-75 years in good health. The base sequence is TGTGCCAGCAGCTTAGCAAAGGGAGGGAACTATGGCTACACCTTC. This codes for CASSLAKGGNYGYTF.